This TCR beta chain was sequenced in a study of blood T cells in healthy people across ages. The CDR3 extends over 17 amino acids. Deletions cut 6 bases from V and 2 bases from J, with 21 bases between. CDR1 and CDR2 (germline): SNHLY, FYNNEI. This clonotype was seen a few times. The use of a sample-barcoded 5' primer and a J-beta primer mix characterized a second PCR of roughly 6 to 11 cycles. TCRdb recomputed calls from the 5' RACE reads with MiXCR, one row per CDR3 protein. This sample has 600,000 or so distinct CDR3 sequences, with more than 20% found just once. The receptor was isolated from a man in his 70s in good health. The J gene is TRBJ2-3, the V gene TRBV2, with D possibly being TRBD1 (6 bases). Sequencing was performed on blood. The DNA of the CDR3 is TGTGCCAGCAGGAAAATTGTTACAGGGAGTTCCACAGATACGCAGTATTTT. This sequence encodes CASRKIVTGSSTDTQYF.